This T cell receptor beta chain appears in the sequencing data of a study of shared clonotypes between healthy human individuals. Findings and caveats of the study: Non-shared clonotypes had lower generation probabilities than those shared by all four donors.

This was a deep-level run. Sequencing was performed with immunoSEQ multiplex PCR; in TCRdb, only in-frame clones are kept and a portion is missing. The table shows fewer than 3 million clones, with under 95% occurring only once. Comment on this clone: Its antigen is as yet unknown.

The sequenced sample consisted of naive CD4+ T cells from PBMCs. Documented subset: CD45RA+ positively selected. The TCR originated in a man between 18 and 29 years old in good health. Some clones in this sample may be carry-over from other donors' samples.

The DNA for the CDR3 is TGCGCCAGCAGCCTGGGACTAGCGGGAGCCAGCTCCTACGAGCAGTACTTC. Encoded protein: CASSLGLAGASSYEQYF. The chain recombines TRBV5-1 with TRBJ2-7; 14 nucleotides align to TRBD2. From germline, CDR1 is SGHRS and CDR2 YFSETQ. The junction had 6 bases not matched to a gene; V was cut back by 4 bases and J by 0 bases. The CDR3 is 17 residues long.